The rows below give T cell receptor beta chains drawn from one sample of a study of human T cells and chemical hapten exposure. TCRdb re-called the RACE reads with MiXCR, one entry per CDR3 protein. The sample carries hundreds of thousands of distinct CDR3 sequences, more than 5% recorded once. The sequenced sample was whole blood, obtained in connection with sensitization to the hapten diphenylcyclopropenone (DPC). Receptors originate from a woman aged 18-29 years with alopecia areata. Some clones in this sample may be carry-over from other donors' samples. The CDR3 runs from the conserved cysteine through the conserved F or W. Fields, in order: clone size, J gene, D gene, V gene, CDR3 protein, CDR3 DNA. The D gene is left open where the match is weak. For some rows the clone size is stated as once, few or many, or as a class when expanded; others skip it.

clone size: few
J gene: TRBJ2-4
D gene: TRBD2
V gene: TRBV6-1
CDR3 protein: CASSGGGLYGDIQYF
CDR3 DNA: TGTGCCAGCAGTGGGGGAGGGCTTTACGGGGACATTCAGTACTTC

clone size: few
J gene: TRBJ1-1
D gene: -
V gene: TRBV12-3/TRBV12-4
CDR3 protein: CASSFLVGSTEAFF
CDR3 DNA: TGTGCCAGCAGTTTTCTGGTAGGGAGCACTGAAGCTTTCTTT

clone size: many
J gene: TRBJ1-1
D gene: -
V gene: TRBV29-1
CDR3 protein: CSVATNTEAFF
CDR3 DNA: TGCAGCGTTGCCACGAACACTGAAGCTTTCTTT

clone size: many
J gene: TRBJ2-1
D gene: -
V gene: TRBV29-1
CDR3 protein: CSVVRETDEQFF
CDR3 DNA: TGCAGCGTTGTTCGGGAGACGGATGAGCAGTTCTTC

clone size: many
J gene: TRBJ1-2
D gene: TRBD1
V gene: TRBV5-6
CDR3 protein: CASSSIPTGGTDGYTF
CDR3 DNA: TGTGCCAGCAGCTCGATTCCAACAGGGGGAACGGATGGCTACACCTTC

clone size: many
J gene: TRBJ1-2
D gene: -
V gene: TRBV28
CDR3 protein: CASSSPRAGKNLGGGYTF
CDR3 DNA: TGTGCCAGCAGTTCCCCCCGGGCCGGAAAAAACCTCGGCGGTGGCTACACCTTC

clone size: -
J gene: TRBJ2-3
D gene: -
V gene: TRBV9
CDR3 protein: CASSVAPGSTDTQYF
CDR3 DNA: TGTGCCAGCAGCGTAGCCCCAGGGAGCACAGATACGCAGTATTTT

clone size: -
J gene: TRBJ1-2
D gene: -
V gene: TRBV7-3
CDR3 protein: CASSLTPRGQGNYGYTF
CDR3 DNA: TGTGCCAGCAGCTTAACCCCCCGTGGTCAGGGGAACTATGGCTACACCTTC

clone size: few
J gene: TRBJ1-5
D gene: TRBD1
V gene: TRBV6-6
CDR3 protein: CASSYRDRDQPQHF
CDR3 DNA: TGTGCCAGCAGTTACCGGGACAGGGACCAGCCCCAGCATTTT

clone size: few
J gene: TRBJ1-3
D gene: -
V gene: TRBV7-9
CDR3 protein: CASSLNEGNTIYF
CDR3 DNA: TGTGCCAGCAGCTTAAATGAGGGAAACACCATATATTTT

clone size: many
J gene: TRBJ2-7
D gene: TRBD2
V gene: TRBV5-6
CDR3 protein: CASSLAAGAFVF
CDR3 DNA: TGTGCCAGCAGCTTGGCAGCGGGGGCTTTTGTGTTC

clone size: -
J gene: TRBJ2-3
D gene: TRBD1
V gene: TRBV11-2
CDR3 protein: CASSSDKSDRNSTDTQYF
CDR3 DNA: TGTGCCAGCAGCTCGGATAAATCGGACAGGAACAGCACAGATACGCAGTATTTT

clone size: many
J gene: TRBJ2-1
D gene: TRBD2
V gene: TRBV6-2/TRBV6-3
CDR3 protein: CASSYRLASFDEQFF
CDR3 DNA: TGTGCCAGCAGTTACAGACTAGCAAGTTTCGATGAGCAGTTCTTC

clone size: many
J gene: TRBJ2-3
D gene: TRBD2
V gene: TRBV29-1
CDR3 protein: CSVRTSGADTQYF
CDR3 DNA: TGCAGCGTCCGAACTAGCGGGGCAGATACGCAGTATTTT

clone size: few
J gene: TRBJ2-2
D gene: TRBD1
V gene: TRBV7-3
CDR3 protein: CASSTRDRSFAGELFF
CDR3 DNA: TGTGCCAGCAGCACCCGGGACAGGTCATTCGCCGGGGAGCTGTTTTTT

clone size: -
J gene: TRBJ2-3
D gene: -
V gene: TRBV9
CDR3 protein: CASSSPGVSTDTQYF
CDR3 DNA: TGTGCCAGCAGCTCCCCCGGGGTTAGCACAGATACGCAGTATTTT

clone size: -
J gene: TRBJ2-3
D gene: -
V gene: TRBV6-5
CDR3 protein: CASSDFTDTQYF
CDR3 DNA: TGTGCCAGCAGTGACTTCACAGATACGCAGTATTTT

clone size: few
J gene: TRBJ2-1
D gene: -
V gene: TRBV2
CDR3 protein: CASSRIEQFF
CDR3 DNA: TGTGCCAGCAGTCGAATTGAGCAGTTCTTC

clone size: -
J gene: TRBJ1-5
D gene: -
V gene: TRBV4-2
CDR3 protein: CASSQDPLGAQPQHF
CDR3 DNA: TGTGCCAGCAGCCAAGATCCGCTAGGGGCTCAGCCCCAGCATTTT

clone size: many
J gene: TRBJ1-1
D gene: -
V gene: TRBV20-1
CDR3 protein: CSVARVTEAFF
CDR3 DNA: TGCAGTGTTGCCAGGGTTACTGAAGCTTTCTTT

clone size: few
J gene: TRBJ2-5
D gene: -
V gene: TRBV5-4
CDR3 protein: CASSLDVGNQETQYF
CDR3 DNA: TGTGCCAGCAGCTTAGACGTTGGGAATCAAGAGACCCAGTACTTC

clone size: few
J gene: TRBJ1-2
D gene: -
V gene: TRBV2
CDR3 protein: CASTSPRERRNYGYTF
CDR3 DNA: TGTGCCAGCACCTCCCCTCGGGAACGGAGGAACTATGGCTACACCTTC

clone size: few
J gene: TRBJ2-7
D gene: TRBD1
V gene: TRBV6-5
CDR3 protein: CASSPGDRGLGEQYF
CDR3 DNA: TGTGCCAGCAGTCCTGGGGACAGGGGGCTAGGTGAGCAGTACTTC

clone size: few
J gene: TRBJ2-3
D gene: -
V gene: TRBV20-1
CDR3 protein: CSARVDTQYF
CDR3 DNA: TGCAGTGCACGGGTAGATACGCAGTATTTT

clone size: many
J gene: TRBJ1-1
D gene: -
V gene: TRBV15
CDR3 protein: CATSRGGSLNTEAFF
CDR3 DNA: TGTGCCACCAGCAGAGGGGGAAGCCTGAACACTGAAGCTTTCTTT

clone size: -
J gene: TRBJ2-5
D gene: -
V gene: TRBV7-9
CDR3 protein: CASSPPGASETQYF
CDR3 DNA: TGTGCCAGCAGCCCCCCCGGAGCAAGTGAGACCCAGTACTTC